A selection of T cell receptor beta chains follows, all from one sample in a study of blood T cell repertoires in COVID-19. Using immunoSEQ multiplex PCR, the repertoire was profiled, and TCRdb retains in-frame clones only, with some absent. The sample has roughly 220,000 clones; approximately 84% are singletons. The sequenced material came from peripheral blood. The origin of the receptors is a woman in her 30s who had recovered from COVID-19. The CDR3 runs from the conserved cysteine through the conserved F or W.

v_gene | CDR3aa
TRBV2 | CASSEFREQFF
TRBV19 | CASSIWGGREQFF
TRBV5-4 | CASSDRTSSYEQYF
TRBV19 | CASSISDSRLEATNEKLFF
TRBV2 | CASSDTGHANTGELFF
TRBV7-6 | CASSRTGEYTGELFF
TRBV14 | CASRRDSYNEQFF
TRBV9 | CASSGSDRADTQYF
TRBV7-9 | CASSYPAASADETQYF
TRBV27 | CASSHHLSGGRYETGELFF
TRBV24-1 | CATSDINNEQFF
TRBV7-2 | CASSFIFPGAGGRETQYF
TRBV5-1 | CASSLQPQGAAPGNTIYF
TRBV19 | CASSTEGAGPGTDTQYF
TRBV19 | CASSIQGVGTGELFF
TRBV28 | CASSFHSDREDGYEQYF
TRBV28 | CASEMNTEAFF
TRBV5-1 | CASRLSGVTREQYF
TRBV6-5 | CASRGQSRGYTF
TRBV2 | CASSSSSGRASLEQYF
TRBV19 | CASSVGLAPAYEQYF
TRBV28 | CASSSGQSTDTQYF
TRBV18 | CASSPRTGEDTTNEKLFF
TRBV7-9 | CASSWDRAPNTGELFF
TRBV19 | CASRDRGNTEAFF
TRBV9 | CASSVTGGRTEAFF
TRBV6-5 | CAIRAGAGSYEQYF
TRBV9 | CASSVSEGKETQYF
TRBV5-6 | CASSLVLAGGQETQYF
TRBV30 | CAWKVGHSTDTQYF
TRBV14 | CASSQTAGAYNEQFF
TRBV6-5 | CASSRQQGDTGELFF
TRBV10-3 | CASGLAGVYEQYF
TRBV19 | CASSTRGHGGYTF
TRBV27 | CASSFSLAGVRNEQYF
TRBV9 | CASSERGLGSYNEQFF
TRBV5-6 | CASSATGTSGNEQFF
TRBV7-2 | CASSSRTSGASSYEQYF
TRBV6-6 | CASSYAYRGWTDTQYF
TRBV2 | CASSGGTAGGTEAFF